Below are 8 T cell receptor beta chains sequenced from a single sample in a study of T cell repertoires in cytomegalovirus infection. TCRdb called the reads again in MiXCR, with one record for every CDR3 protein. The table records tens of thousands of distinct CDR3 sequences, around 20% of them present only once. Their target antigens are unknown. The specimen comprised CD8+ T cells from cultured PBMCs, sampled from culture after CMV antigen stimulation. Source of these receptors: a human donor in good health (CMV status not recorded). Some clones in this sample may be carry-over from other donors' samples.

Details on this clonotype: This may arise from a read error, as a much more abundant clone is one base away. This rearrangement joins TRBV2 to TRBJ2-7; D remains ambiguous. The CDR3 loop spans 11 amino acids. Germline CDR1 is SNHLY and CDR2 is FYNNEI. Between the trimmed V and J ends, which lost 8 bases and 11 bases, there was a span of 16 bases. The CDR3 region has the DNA TGTGCCAGCCGCTACTTAGATGATGAGTACTTC. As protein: CASRYLDDEYF.

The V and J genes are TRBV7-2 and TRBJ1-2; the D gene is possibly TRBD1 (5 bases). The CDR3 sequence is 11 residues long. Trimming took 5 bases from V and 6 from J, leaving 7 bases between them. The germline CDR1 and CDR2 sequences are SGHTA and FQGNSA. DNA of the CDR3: TGTGCCAGCAGCCCAGGGCATGGCTACACCTTC. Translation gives CASSPGHGYTF.

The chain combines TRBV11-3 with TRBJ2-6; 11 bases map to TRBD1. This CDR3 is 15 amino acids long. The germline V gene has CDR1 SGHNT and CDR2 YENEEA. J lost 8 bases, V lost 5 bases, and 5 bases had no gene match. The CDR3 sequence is CASSLGTGGPNVLTF. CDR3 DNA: TGTGCCAGCAGCCTAGGGACAGGGGGTCCCAACGTCCTGACTTTC. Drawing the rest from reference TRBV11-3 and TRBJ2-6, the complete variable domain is EAGVVQSPRYKIIEKKQPVAFWCNPISGHNTLYWYLQNLGQGPELLIRYENEEAVDDSQLPKDRFSAERLKGVDSTLKIQPAELGDSAVYLCASSLGTGGPNVLTFGAGSRLTVL.

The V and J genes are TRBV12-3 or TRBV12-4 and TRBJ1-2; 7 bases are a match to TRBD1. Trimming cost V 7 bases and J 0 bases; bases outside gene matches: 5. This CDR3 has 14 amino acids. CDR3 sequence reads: CASTQGQPNYGYTF. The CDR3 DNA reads TGTGCCAGCACCCAGGGACAGCCTAACTATGGCTACACCTTC.

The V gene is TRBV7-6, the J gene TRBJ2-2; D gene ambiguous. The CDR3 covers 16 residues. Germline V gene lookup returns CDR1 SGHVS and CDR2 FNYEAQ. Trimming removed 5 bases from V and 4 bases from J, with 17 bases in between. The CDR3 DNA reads TGTGCCAGCAGCGCCCGGGTTGGGGTTGGCACCGGGGAGCTGTTTTTT. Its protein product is CASSARVGVGTGELFF.

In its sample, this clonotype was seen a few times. CDR3 in amino acids: CARAKGASGAFF. CDR3 nucleotides: TGTGCCCGGGCAAAGGGGGCGAGTGGAGCTTTCTTT. V usage is TRBV30 and J usage is TRBJ1-1; 7 nucleotides line up with TRBD1. Germline CDR1 and CDR2: GTSNPN and SVGIG (reference sequence). The V gene end was trimmed by 8 bases and the J gene end by 10 bases; junction bases not matched to a gene: 13. The CDR3 extends over 12 amino acids.

The CDR3: CASSSTRQVAYEQYF. CDR3 nucleotides: TGTGCCAGCAGCTCGACGAGACAGGTAGCCTACGAGCAGTACTTC. This sequence joins TRBV7-9 and TRBJ2-7; a weak D match, TRBD1 (6 bases). The CDR3 is 15 residues long. Germline CDR1 and CDR2: SEHNR and FQNEAQ (reference sequence). The V end was cut by 4 bases, the J end by 2 bases, with 15 bases between.

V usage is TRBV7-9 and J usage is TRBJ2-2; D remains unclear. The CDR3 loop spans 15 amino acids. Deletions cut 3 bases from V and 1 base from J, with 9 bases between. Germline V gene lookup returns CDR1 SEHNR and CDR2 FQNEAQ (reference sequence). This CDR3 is CASSFDPGNTGELFF. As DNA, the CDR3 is TGTGCCAGCAGCTTCGACCCAGGGAACACCGGGGAGCTGTTTTTT.